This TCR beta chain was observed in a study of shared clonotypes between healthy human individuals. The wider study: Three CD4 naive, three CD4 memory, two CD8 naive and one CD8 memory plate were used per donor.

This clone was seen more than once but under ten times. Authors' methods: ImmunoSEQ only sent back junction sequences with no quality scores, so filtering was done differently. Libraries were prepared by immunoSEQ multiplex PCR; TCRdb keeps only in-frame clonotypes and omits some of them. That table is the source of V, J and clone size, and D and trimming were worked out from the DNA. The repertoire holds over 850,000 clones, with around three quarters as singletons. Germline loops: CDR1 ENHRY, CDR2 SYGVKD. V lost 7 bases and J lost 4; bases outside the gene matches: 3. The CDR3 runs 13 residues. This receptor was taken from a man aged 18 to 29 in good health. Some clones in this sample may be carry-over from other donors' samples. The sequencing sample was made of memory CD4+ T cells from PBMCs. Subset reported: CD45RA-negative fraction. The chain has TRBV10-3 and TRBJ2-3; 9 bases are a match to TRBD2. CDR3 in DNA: TGTGCCATCACAGCGGGAGGCTCAGATACGCAGTATTTT. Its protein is CAITAGGSDTQYF.